Below are 26 T cell receptor beta chains sequenced from a single sample in a study of T cell responses to AZD1222 COVID-19 vaccine. Sequencing used immunoSEQ multiplex PCR; TCRdb keeps in-frame clones, though not all of them. Of fewer than 120,000 clones listed, around 85% were seen once; the top ten hold around 4.6%. Here the sequenced sample was peripheral blood, taken on day 0 of AZD1222 vaccination. These receptors were obtained from an adult in good health.

J is TRBJ1-2 and V is TRBV28, with 9 bases aligning to TRBD1. Trimming cost V 5 bases and J 7 bases; bases outside gene matches: 14. The CDR3 is 16 amino acids. Per the germline V gene, CDR1 is MDHEN and CDR2 is SYDVKM. The CDR3 nucleotides are TGTGCCAGCAGTCCCACGGGACAGGGCTTCATCGCTGGCTACACCTTC. This encodes CASSPTGQGFIAGYTF.

The rearrangement joins TRBV6-2 or TRBV6-3 to TRBJ2-6, with a tentative D call TRBD2 (6 bases). With 5 bases removed from V and 0 bases from J, the gap between germline ends came to 8 bases. The CDR3 spans 15 residues. The germline gives CDR1 MNHEY, CDR2 SVGEGT. CDR3 DNA: TGTGCCAGCAGTAACGGGGGCTCTGGGGCCAACGTCCTGACTTTC. Its protein is CASSNGGSGANVLTF.

This clone turned up a few times. The chain links TRBV7-6 to TRBJ2-6; D is unclear. CDR3 size: 13 residues. Germline V lookup: CDR1 SGHVS, CDR2 FNYEAQ. Trimming removed 5 bases at V and 3 bases at J, with 5 bases between. CDR3 sequence (DNA): TGTGCCAGCAGCGCCGGTGGGGCCAACGTCCTGACTTTC. Translation gives CASSAGGANVLTF.

The chain recombines TRBV28 with TRBJ2-7; the D gene is possibly TRBD2 (6 bases). Germline V gene sequence: CDR1 MDHEN, CDR2 SYDVKM. The ends were cut back, 7 bases at V and 9 bases at J, with 16 bases in the middle. The CDR3 runs 12 residues. The CDR3 sequence is CASKAGPEAQYF. As DNA, the CDR3 is TGTGCCAGCAAGGCGGGGCCTGAAGCGCAGTACTTC.

This clone was found once. This CDR3 reads CASSQDVQGVNGYTF. In nucleotides, the CDR3 is TGCGCCAGCAGCCAAGATGTACAAGGAGTTAATGGCTACACCTTC. V and J are TRBV4-3 and TRBJ1-2; D gene uncertain. This CDR3 comprises 15 residues. Germline-derived CDR1 and CDR2 are LGHNA and YSLEER. Trimming pared 0 bases from V and 6 bases from J, leaving 14 bases between.

The chain couples TRBV2 to TRBJ2-7; a possible D gene is TRBD2 (5 bases). Trimming cost V 5 bases and J 0 bases, with 11 bases left between them. There are 14 residues in the CDR3. The germline V gene has CDR1 SNHLY and CDR2 FYNNEI. The CDR3: CASSRAVSSYEQYF. The DNA of the CDR3 is TGTGCCAGCAGTCGAGCGGTTAGCTCCTACGAGCAGTACTTC.

This chain joins TRBV9 and TRBJ1-3, with D uncertain. Between the trimmed V and J ends, which lost 4 bases and 0 bases, there was a span of 8 bases. Germline-derived CDR1 and CDR2 are SGDLS and YYNGEE. The CDR3 has 14 residues. CDR3 sequence: CASSKSLSGNTIYF. CDR3 bases: TGTGCCAGCAGCAAGTCCCTCTCTGGAAACACCATATATTTT.

This clone showed up just a few times. The rearrangement uses TRBV4-3 and TRBJ2-7; 13 nucleotides align to TRBD2. The germline V gene has CDR1 LGHNA and CDR2 YSLEER. V shed 3 bases, J shed 3 bases, and the junction held 8 bases outside the gene matches. This CDR3 has 17 residues. The CDR3 DNA reads as TGCGCCAGCAGCCATTATACTAGCGGGGGGGCAGGCTACGAGCAGTACTTC. Translation: CASSHYTSGGAGYEQYF.

This clone has more than one count but fewer than ten. The chain couples TRBV12-3 or TRBV12-4 to TRBJ2-5; D gene uncertain. The CDR3 runs to 11 residues. Trimming shortened V by 1 base and J by 12 bases, and 9 bases separated the two germline ends. The CDR3 region is CASSLGVLEYF. CDR3 coding DNA: TGTGCCAGCAGTTTAGGCGTACTTGAGTACTTC.

This clone was found a few times. The chain links TRBV6-4 to TRBJ2-3; TRBD2 matches 12 bases. The V and J ends lost 2 bases and 12 bases, in that order; junction bases with no gene match: 9. This CDR3 spans 15 amino acids. The germline CDR1 and CDR2 sequences are MRHNA and SNTAGT. The chain's CDR3 is CASSDIGLAGGPQYF. DNA for the CDR3: TGTGCCAGCAGTGACATCGGGCTAGCGGGGGGGCCCCAGTATTTT.

The genes are TRBV18 and TRBJ1-1; the D is unclear. Trimming left V 1 base short and J 0 bases short, with 15 bases between. Germline-derived CDR1 and CDR2 are KGHSH and LQKENI. The CDR3 extends over 17 amino acids. The CDR3 sequence: CASSPRHGGLMNTEAFF. CDR3 coding DNA: TGTGCCAGCTCACCACGTCACGGCGGACTAATGAACACTGAAGCTTTCTTT.

This chain links TRBV9 with TRBJ2-5; 7 bases are shared with TRBD2. Germline V gene data show CDR1 as SGDLS and CDR2 as YYNGEE. CDR3 size: 15 residues. V lost 0 bases and J lost 5; bases outside the gene matches: 7. The CDR3 region is CASSVGLAIRETQYF. The CDR3 DNA is TGTGCCAGCAGCGTAGGACTAGCAATCAGGGAGACCCAGTACTTC.

The chain combines TRBV19 with TRBJ2-2; possible D gene TRBD2, 5 bases. Germline assignment: CDR1 LNHDA and CDR2 SQIVND (reference sequence). Trimming cost V 0 bases and J 5 bases, with 7 bases left between them. CDR3 size: 14 residues. The DNA of the CDR3 is TGTGCCAGTAGTATAGAAGGCGGGACCGGGGAGCTGTTTTTT. Encoded protein: CASSIEGGTGELFF. Together with reference TRBV19 and TRBJ2-2, the CDR3 gives the full variable domain: DGGITQSPKYLFRKEGQNVTLSCEQNLNHDAMYWYRQDPGQGLRLIYYSQIVNDFQKGDIAEGYSVSREKKESFPLTVTSAQKNPTAFYLCASSIEGGTGELFFGEGSRLTVL.

This sequence joins TRBV27 and TRBJ2-1; 11 bases agree with TRBD2. Per germline, CDR1 MNHEY and CDR2 SMNVEV (reference sequence). V gave up 4 bases and J gave up 2 bases; unmatched junction bases: 10. The CDR3 covers 18 residues. Here the CDR3 reads CASSSSRASGRPYNEQFF. CDR3 in DNA: TGTGCCAGCAGTTCCTCACGGGCTAGCGGGAGGCCCTACAATGAGCAGTTCTTC.

This chain joins TRBV7-2 and TRBJ1-5; TRBD1 agrees at 8 bases. This CDR3 is built from 14 residues. J was trimmed by 2 bases and V by 5 bases; bases with no gene match: 2. Germline V gives CDR1 SGHTA, CDR2 FQGNSA. CDR3 sequence reads: CASSPDRGNQPQHF. The CDR3 region has the DNA TGTGCCAGCAGCCCGGACAGGGGCAATCAGCCCCAGCATTTT.

The V and J genes are TRBV7-6 and TRBJ2-2, with a weak D call TRBD2 (6 bases). Germline V lookup: CDR1 SGHVS, CDR2 FNYEAQ. CDR3 size: 14 residues. The germline V and J ends were trimmed by 1 base and 5 bases, with 8 bases remaining between them. The CDR3 loop is CASSLGAGTGELFF. CDR3 sequence (DNA): TGTGCCAGCAGCTTAGGGGCGGGGACCGGGGAGCTGTTTTTT.

The chain employs TRBV19 and TRBJ2-1; no clear D. The ends were cut back, 3 bases at V and 2 bases at J, with 5 bases in the middle. Germline values: CDR1 LNHDA, CDR2 SQIVND (reference sequence). The CDR3 is 13 residues long. CDR3 residues: CASSITTYNEQFF. The CDR3 DNA reads TGTGCCAGTAGTATCACGACCTACAATGAGCAGTTCTTC. The whole variable domain, remainder taken from reference TRBV19 and TRBJ2-1, is DGGITQSPKYLFRKEGQNVTLSCEQNLNHDAMYWYRQDPGQGLRLIYYSQIVNDFQKGDIAEGYSVSREKKESFPLTVTSAQKNPTAFYLCASSITTYNEQFFGPGTRLTVL.

This clone was found once. The CDR3 bases are TGCGCCAGCAGCCAAGGGACAGGGGGTCTTGGCTACACCTTC. It codes for CASSQGTGGLGYTF. J is TRBJ1-2 and V is TRBV4-3; 10 bases map to TRBD1. Germline V gives CDR1 LGHNA, CDR2 YSLEER. The V segment lost 1 base and the J segment 7 bases; nucleotides outside the gene matches: 3. This CDR3 has 14 residues.

V is TRBV30 and J is TRBJ1-2, with 7 bases that match TRBD1. The junction had 4 bases not matched to a gene; V was cut back by 5 bases and J by 4 bases. CDR1 GTSNPN and CDR2 SVGIG come from the germline V gene (reference sequence). The CDR3 is 12 amino acids. The CDR3 DNA reads TGTGCCTGGTCACAGGGGTCCTATGGCTACACCTTC. This codes for CAWSQGSYGYTF.

The genes are TRBV27 and TRBJ1-1; 8 bases are a match to TRBD1. Germline values: CDR1 MNHEY, CDR2 SMNVEV (reference sequence). The CDR3 totals 15 residues. V dropped 5 bases and J dropped 3; count of bases not matched to a gene: 8. CDR3 DNA sequence: TGTGCCAGCAGTCCCTGGACAGGGAGGGACACTGAAGCTTTCTTT. This translates into CASSPWTGRDTEAFF.

The chain joins TRBV7-9 to TRBJ1-1; weak D call: TRBD1 (6 bases). The CDR3 has 12 residues. Germline values: CDR1 SEHNR, CDR2 FQNEAQ (reference sequence). Trimming stripped 5 bases from V and 8 bases from J, with 12 bases between. CDR3 protein: CASSAGQTEAFF. CDR3 DNA: TGTGCCAGCAGCGCAGGACAGACAGAAGCTTTCTTT.

As DNA, the CDR3 is TGCAGCGTTGGAGAATGGGGCCAGGGGTACACCGGGGAGCTGTTTTTT. Protein sequence: CSVGEWGQGYTGELFF. This chain joins TRBV29-1 and TRBJ2-2, with a weak D call TRBD1 (6 bases). Per the germline V gene, CDR1 is SQVTM and CDR2 is ANQGSEA. This CDR3 comprises 16 residues. Trimming took off 4 bases at V and 3 bases at J, with 18 bases between the two ends.

The chain carries TRBV11-2 and TRBJ2-7, with TRBD1 matching over 8 bases. The CDR3 is 15 residues long. Per germline, CDR1 SGHAT and CDR2 FQNNGV. Losses at the gene ends were 6 bases for V and 0 bases for J; bases not matched to a gene: 7. Here the CDR3 reads CASSSTGGSSYEQYF. CDR3 nucleotide sequence: TGTGCCAGCAGTTCTACAGGGGGGAGCTCCTACGAGCAGTACTTC.

The chain couples TRBV11-2 to TRBJ2-3, with D possibly matching TRBD2 (6 bases). Trimming took 1 base from V and 0 from J, leaving 14 bases between them. Germline values: CDR1 SGHAT, CDR2 FQNNGV. CDR3 length: 17 amino acids. CDR3 nucleotide sequence: TGTGCCAGCAGCTTAGCCCGGCCGGGGGTCAGCACAGATACGCAGTATTTT. Translation: CASSLARPGVSTDTQYF.

The chain combines TRBV6-5 with TRBJ1-3; maybe TRBD1 (5 bases). The ends were cut back, 0 bases at V and 4 bases at J, with 13 bases in the middle. The CDR3 has 16 amino acids. Germline loops: CDR1 MNHEY, CDR2 SVGAGI. CDR3 bases: TGTGCCAGCAGTTACTCGGGGAGGGGAACGGGAAACACCATATATTTT. Residues: CASSYSGRGTGNTIYF.

V and J are TRBV5-1 and TRBJ2-3, with 12 bases matching TRBD2. Germline V gene data show CDR1 as SGHRS and CDR2 as YFSETQ. Trimming removed 1 base from V and 6 bases from J; junction bases left unmatched: 3. The CDR3 runs 15 residues. The CDR3 region has the DNA TGCGCCAGCAGCTTGACTAGCGGGAGGAAGGATACGCAGTATTTT. Translated: CASSLTSGRKDTQYF.